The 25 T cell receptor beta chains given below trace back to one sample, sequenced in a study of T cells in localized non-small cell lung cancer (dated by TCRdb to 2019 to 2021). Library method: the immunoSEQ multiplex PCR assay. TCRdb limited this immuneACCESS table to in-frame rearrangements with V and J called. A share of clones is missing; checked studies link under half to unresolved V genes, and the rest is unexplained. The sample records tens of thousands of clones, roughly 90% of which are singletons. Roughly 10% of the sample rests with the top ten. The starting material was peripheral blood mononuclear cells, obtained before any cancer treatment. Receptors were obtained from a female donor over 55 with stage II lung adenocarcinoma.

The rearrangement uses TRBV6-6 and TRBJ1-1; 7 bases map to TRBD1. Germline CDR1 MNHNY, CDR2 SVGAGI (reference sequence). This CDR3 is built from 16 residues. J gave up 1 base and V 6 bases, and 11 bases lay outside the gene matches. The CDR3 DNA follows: TGTGCCAGCAGCCCAGGCCCCGGACAGGCGAACACTGAAGCTTTCTTT. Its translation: CASSPGPGQANTEAFF.

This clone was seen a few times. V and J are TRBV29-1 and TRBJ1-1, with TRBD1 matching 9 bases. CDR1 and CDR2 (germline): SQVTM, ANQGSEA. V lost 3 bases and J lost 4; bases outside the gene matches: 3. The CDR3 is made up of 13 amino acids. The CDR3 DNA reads TGCAGCGTTGATAGGGACAGGGCCACTGAAGCTTTCTTT. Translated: CSVDRDRATEAFF.

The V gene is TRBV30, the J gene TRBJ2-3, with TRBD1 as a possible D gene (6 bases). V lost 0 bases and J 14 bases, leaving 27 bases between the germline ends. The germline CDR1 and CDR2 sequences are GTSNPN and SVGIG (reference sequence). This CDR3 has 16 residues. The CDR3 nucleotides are TGTGCCTGGAGTGTACTCGGCAGGGGTACCGTCCAGGCTCCGTATTTT. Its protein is CAWSVLGRGTVQAPYF.

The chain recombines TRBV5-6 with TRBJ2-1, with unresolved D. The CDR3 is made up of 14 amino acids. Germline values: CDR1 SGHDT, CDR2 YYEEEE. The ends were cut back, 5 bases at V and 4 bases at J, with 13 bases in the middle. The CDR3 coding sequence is TGTGCCAGCAGTCTAATGGACGGATACAATGAGCAGTTCTTC. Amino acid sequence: CASSLMDGYNEQFF. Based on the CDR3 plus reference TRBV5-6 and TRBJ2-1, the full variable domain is DAGVTQSPTHLIKTRGQQVTLRCSPKSGHDTVSWYQQALGQGPQFIFQYYEEEERQRGNFPDRFSGHQFPNYSSELNVNALLLGDSALYLCASSLMDGYNEQFFGPGTRLTVL.

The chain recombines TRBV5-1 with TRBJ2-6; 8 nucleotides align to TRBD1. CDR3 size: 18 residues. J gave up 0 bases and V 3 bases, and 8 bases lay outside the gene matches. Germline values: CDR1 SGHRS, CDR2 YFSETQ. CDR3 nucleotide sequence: TGCGCCAGCAGCTCCCGGGACAGGCCCGCCTCTGGGGCCAACGTCCTGACTTTC. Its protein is CASSSRDRPASGANVLTF. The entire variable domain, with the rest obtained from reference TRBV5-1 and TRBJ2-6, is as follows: KAGVTQTPRYLIKTRGQQVTLSCSPISGHRSVSWYQQTPGQGLQFLFEYFSETQRNKGNFPGRFSGRQFSNSRSEMNVSTLELGDSALYLCASSSRDRPASGANVLTFGAGSRLTVL.

CDR3 nucleotide sequence: TGCGCCAGCAGCTTGGCCCCCCTGGTCAGGGATTCCTACGAGCAGTACTTC. Translating gives CASSLAPLVRDSYEQYF. The chain has TRBV5-1 and TRBJ2-7; the D gene is possibly TRBD1 (5 bases). CDR3 length equals 17 residues. V dropped 0 bases and J dropped 1 base, with 17 bases sitting between them. CDR1 and CDR2 from the germline V gene are SGHRS and YFSETQ.

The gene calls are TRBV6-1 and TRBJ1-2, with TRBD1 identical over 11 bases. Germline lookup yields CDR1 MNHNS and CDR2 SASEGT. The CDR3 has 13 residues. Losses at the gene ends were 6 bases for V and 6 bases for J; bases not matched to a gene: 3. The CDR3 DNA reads TGTGCCAGCAGGGAGGGACAGGGGGATGGCTACACCTTC. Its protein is CASREGQGDGYTF.

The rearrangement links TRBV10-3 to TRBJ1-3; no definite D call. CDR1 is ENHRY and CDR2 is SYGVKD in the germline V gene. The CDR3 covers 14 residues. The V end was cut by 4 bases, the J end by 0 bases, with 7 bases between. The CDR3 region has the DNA TGTGCCATCAGTGCGGGAAACTCTGGAAACACCATATATTTT. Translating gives CAISAGNSGNTIYF.

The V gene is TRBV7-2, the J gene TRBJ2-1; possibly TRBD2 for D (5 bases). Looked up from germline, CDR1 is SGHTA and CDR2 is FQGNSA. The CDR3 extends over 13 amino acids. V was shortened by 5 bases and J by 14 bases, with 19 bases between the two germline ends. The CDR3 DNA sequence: TGTGCCAGCAGCGGATTCCACGGGAACGGGGAGTTCTTC. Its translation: CASSGFHGNGEFF.

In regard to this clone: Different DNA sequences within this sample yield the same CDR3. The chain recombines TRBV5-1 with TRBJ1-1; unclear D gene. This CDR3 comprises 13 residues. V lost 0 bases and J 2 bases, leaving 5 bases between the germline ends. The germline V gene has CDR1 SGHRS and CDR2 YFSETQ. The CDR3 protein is CASSLDRNTEAFF. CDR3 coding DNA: TGCGCCAGCAGCTTGGACAGAAACACTGAAGCTTTCTTT.

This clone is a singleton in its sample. The chain's CDR3 is CASSPGLRGVNEKLFF. CDR3 nucleotide sequence: TGTGCCAGCAGCCCGGGGTTGAGGGGGGTGAATGAAAAACTGTTTTTT. This chain uses TRBV11-2 with TRBJ1-4, with D perhaps TRBD1 (6 bases). The V and J ends lost 5 bases and 5 bases respectively, with 18 bases between them. The CDR3 is 16 amino acids. Germline CDR1 reads SGHAT; CDR2 reads FQNNGV.

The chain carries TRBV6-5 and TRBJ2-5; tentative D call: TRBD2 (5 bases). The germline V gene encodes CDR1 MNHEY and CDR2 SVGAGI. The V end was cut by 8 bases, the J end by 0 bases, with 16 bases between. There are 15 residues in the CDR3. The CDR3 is CASSWGAGHQETQYF. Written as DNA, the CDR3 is TGTGCCAGCTCCTGGGGTGCGGGCCACCAAGAGACCCAGTACTTC.

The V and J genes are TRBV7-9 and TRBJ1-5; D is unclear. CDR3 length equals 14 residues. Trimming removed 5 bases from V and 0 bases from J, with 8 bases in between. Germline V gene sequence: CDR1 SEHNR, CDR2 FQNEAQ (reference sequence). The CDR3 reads CASSPGDSNQPQHF. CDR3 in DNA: TGTGCCAGCAGCCCCGGGGATAGCAATCAGCCCCAGCATTTT. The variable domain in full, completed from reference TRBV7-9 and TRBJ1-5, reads DTGVSQNPRHKITKRGQNVTFRCDPISEHNRLYWYRQTLGQGPEFLTYFQNEAQLEKSRLLSDRFSAERPKGSFSTLEIQRTEQGDSAMYLCASSPGDSNQPQHFGDGTRLSIL.

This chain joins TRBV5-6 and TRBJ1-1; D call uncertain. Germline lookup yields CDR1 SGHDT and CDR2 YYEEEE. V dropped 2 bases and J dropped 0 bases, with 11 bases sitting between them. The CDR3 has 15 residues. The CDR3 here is CASSLPVGLNTEAFF. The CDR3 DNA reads TGTGCCAGCAGCTTACCTGTCGGGTTGAACACTGAAGCTTTCTTT. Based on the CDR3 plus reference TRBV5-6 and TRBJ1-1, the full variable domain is DAGVTQSPTHLIKTRGQQVTLRCSPKSGHDTVSWYQQALGQGPQFIFQYYEEEERQRGNFPDRFSGHQFPNYSSELNVNALLLGDSALYLCASSLPVGLNTEAFFGQGTRLTVV.

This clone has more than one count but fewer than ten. In DNA form, the CDR3 reads TGTGCCAGCAGCTTAGCCTTCAGGGTTGCTTTCTTT. Amino acids: CASSLAFRVAFF. The rearrangement uses TRBV7-2 and TRBJ1-1, with a weak D call TRBD1 (5 bases). Germline V gene data show CDR1 as SGHTA and CDR2 as FQGNSA. The CDR3 contains 12 residues. Trimming stripped 0 bases from V and 11 bases from J, with 10 bases between.

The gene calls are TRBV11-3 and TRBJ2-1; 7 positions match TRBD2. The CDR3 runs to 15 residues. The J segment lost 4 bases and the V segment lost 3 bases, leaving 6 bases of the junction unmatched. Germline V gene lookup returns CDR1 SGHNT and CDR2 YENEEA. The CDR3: CASSFLVGGYNEQFF. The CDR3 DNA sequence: TGTGCCAGCAGCTTTTTGGTGGGGGGGTACAATGAGCAGTTCTTC.

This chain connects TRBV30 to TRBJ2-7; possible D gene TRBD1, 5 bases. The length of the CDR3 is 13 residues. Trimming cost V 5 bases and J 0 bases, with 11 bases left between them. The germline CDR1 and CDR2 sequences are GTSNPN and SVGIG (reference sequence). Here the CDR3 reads CAWERGFSYEQYF. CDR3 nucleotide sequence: TGTGCCTGGGAAAGGGGCTTCTCCTACGAGCAGTACTTC.

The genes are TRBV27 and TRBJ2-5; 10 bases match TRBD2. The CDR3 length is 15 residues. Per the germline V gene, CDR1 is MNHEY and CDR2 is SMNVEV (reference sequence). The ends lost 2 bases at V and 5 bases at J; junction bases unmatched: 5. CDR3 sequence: CASSLVAGGWETQYF. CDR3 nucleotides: TGTGCCAGCAGTTTAGTAGCGGGAGGTTGGGAGACCCAGTACTTC.

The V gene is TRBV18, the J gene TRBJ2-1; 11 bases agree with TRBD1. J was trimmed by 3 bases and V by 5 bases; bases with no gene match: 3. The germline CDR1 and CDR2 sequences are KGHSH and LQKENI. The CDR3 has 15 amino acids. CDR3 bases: TGTGCCAGCTCAACCGGGACAGGGGGCTACAATGAGCAGTTCTTC. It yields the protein CASSTGTGGYNEQFF. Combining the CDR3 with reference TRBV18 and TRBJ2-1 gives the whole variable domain NAGVMQNPRHLVRRRGQEARLRCSPMKGHSHVYWYRQLPEEGLKFMVYLQKENIIDESGMPKERFSAEFPKEGPSILRIQQVVRGDSAAYFCASSTGTGGYNEQFFGPGTRLTVL.

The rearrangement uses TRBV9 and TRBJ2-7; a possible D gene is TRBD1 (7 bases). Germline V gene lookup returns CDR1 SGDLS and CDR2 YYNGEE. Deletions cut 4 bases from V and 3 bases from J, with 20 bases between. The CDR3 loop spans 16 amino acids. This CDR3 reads CASSPRGTANFYEQYF. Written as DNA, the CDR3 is TGTGCCAGCAGCCCCCGGGGGACAGCGAATTTCTACGAGCAGTACTTC.

The chain's CDR3 is CAISVGGNTEAFF. CDR3 DNA: TGTGCCATCAGTGTTGGGGGAAACACTGAAGCTTTCTTT. The genes are TRBV10-3 and TRBJ1-1, with TRBD1 as a possible D gene (5 bases). CDR1 ENHRY and CDR2 SYGVKD come from the germline V gene. Trimming cost V 4 bases and J 2 bases, with 8 bases left between them. There are 13 residues in the CDR3.

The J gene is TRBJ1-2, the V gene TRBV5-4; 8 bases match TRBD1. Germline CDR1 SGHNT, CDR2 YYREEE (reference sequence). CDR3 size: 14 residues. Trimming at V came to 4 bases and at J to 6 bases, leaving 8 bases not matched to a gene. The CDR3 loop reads CASSPTGGADGYTF. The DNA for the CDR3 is TGTGCCAGCAGCCCTACAGGGGGGGCGGATGGCTACACCTTC.

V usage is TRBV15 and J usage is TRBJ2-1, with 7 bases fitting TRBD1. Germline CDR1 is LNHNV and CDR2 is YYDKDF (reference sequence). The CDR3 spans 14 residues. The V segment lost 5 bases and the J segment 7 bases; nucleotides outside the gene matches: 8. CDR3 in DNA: TGTGCCACCAGCCTGGACAGGTTGAAGAATGAGCAGTTCTTC. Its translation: CATSLDRLKNEQFF.

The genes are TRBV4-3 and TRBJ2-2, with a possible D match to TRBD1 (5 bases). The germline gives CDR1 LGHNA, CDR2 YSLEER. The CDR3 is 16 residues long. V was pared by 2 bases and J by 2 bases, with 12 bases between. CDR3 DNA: TGCGCCAGCAGCCAAAAGCAAGGGGCCAACACCGGGGAGCTGTTTTTT. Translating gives CASSQKQGANTGELFF.

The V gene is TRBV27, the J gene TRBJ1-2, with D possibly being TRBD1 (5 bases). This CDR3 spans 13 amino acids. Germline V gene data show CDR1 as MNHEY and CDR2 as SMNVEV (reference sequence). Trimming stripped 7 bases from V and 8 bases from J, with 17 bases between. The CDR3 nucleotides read TGTGCCAGCAAAGGGGTCCCCAGGGACGGCTACACCTTC. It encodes CASKGVPRDGYTF.